This T cell receptor (beta chain) was captured by sequencing in a study of blood T cell repertoires in COVID-19. The overall study: Spain, Italy and the United States supplied samples that represented acute and convalescent COVID-19. PBMCs, B-cell-depleted T cells, or T cells were the source of the cDNA or gDNA that made up the material.

The V end lost 7 bases, the J end lost 4 bases, and 13 bases lay between the germline ends. CDR3 length equals 13 residues. Germline loops: CDR1 MNHEY, CDR2 SVGAGI. For recovered donors of Cohort 3, there were two negative PCRs, clearance, or symptom resolution. Clones were read by immunoSEQ multiplex PCR, and TCRdb kept only the in-frame ones, dropping some. The repertoire holds around 240,000 clones, with 70% to 90% as singletons. The J gene is TRBJ1-2, the V gene TRBV6-5, with no clear D. The receptor's source is a woman aged 45 to 65 who had recovered from COVID-19. Sequencing was performed on PBMCs or T cells enriched from blood (not recorded which). CDR3 region: CASIGSTAYGYTF. CDR3 in DNA: TGTGCCAGCATCGGGTCAACCGCCTATGGCTACACCTTC.